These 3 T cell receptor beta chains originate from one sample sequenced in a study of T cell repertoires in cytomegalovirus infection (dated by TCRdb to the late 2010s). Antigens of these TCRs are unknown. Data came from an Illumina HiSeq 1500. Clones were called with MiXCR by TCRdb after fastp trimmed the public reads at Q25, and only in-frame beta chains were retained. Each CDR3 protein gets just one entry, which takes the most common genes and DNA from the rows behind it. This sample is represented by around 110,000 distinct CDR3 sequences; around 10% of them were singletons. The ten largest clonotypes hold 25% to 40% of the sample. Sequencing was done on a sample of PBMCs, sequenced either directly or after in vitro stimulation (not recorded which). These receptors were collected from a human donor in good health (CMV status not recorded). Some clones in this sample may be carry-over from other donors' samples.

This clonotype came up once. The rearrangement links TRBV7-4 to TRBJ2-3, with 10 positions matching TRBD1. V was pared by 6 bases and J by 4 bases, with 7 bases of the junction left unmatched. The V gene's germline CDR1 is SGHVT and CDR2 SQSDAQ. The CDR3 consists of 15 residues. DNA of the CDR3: TGTGCCAGCAGATCGTCGGGACAGGGGCCAGATACGCAGTATTTT. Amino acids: CASRSSGQGPDTQYF.

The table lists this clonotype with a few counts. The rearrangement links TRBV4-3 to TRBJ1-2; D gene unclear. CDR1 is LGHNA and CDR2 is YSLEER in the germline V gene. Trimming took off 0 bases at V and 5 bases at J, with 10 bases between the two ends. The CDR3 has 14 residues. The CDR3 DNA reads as TGCGCCAGCAGCCAAGAAGAGAGTGGTTATGGCTACACCTTC. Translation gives CASSQEESGYGYTF.

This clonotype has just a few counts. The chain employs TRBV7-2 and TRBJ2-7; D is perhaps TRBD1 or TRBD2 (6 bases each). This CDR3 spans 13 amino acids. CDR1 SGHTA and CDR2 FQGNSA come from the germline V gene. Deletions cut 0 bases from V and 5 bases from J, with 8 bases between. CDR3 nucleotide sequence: TGTGCCAGCAGCTTAGCAAGGGGGGACGAGCAGTACTTC. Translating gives CASSLARGDEQYF.